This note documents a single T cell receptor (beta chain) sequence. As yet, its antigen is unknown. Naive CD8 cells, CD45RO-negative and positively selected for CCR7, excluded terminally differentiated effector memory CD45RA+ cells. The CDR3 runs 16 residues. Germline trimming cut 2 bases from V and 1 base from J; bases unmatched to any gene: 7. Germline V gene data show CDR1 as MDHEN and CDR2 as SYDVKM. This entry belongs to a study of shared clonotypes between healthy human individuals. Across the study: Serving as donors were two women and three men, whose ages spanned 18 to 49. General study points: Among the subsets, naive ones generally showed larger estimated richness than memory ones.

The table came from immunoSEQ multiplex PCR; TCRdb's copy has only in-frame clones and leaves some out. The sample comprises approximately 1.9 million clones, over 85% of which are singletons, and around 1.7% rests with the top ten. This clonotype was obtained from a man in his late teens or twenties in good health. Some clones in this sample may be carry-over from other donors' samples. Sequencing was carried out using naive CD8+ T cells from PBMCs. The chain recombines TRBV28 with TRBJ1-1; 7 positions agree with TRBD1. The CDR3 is CASSLPLQGGNTEAFF. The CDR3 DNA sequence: TGTGCCAGCAGTTTACCCCTCCAGGGGGGGAACACTGAAGCTTTCTTT.